The entry below gives a single TCR beta chain sequence along with its context. The sample originates from a study of blood T cell repertoires in COVID-19. The overall study: There were acute and convalescent COVID-19 samples, and they came from the United States, Italy and Spain. T cells, B-cell-depleted T cells, or PBMCs supplied cDNA or gDNA.

CDR1 and CDR2 (germline): SQVTM, ANQGSEA. Between the trimmed V and J ends, which lost 0 bases and 4 bases, there was a span of 12 bases. CDR3 length: 14 amino acids. In the original processing: Reference gene primer amplification gave nucleated cell count estimates. Generated by immunoSEQ multiplex PCR, the TCRdb table keeps only in-frame clones and is missing some. V and J calls and clone size follow that table, whereas D and trimming were derived from the DNA. This table holds 70,000 to 100,000 clones, about 88% found once. This chain uses TRBV29-1 with TRBJ2-5; the D is unclear. Material: peripheral blood. The source is a man older than 75 with active or convalescent COVID-19. The CDR3 loop is CSVEDRGLPETQYF. The CDR3 nucleotides are TGCAGCGTTGAAGATCGCGGTTTACCAGAGACCCAGTACTTC. The variable domain in full, with the rest retrieved from reference TRBV29-1 and TRBJ2-5, is SAVISQKPSRDICQRGTSLTIQCQVDSQVTMMFWYRQQPGQSLTLIATANQGSEATYESGFVIDKFPISRPNLTFSTLTVSNMSPEDSSIYLCSVEDRGLPETQYFGPGTRLLVL.